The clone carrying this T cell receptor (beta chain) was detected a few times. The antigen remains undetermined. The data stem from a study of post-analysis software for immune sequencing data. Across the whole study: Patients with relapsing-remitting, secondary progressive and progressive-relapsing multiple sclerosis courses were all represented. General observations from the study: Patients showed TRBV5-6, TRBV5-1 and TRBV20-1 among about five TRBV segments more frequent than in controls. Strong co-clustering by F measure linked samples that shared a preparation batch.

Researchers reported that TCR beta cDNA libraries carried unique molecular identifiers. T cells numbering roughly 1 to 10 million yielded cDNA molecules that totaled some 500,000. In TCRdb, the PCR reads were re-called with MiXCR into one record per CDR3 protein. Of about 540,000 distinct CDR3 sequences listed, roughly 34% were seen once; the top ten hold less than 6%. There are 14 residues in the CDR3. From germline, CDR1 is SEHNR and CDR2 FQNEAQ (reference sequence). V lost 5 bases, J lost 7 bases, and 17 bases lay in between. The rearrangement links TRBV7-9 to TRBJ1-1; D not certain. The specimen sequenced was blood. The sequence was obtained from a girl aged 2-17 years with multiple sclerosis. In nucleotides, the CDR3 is TGTGCCAGCAGCCAATCGGTAGGCGAAGATGAAGCTTTCTTT. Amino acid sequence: CASSQSVGEDEAFF.